Each of the 5 T cell receptor beta chains below was sequenced from the same sample in a study of cytomegalovirus exposure and HLA in healthy donors. Use of 60 Vbeta and 13 Jbeta primers characterized the PCR. Libraries were prepared by immunoSEQ multiplex PCR; TCRdb keeps only in-frame clonotypes and omits some of them. The table shows roughly 180,000 clones, with 85% occurring only once. Sequenced material: PBMCs. These receptors originate from a boy younger than 10 in good health and CMV-seronegative.

The chain links TRBV19 to TRBJ1-3, with D uncertain. Between the trimmed V and J ends, which lost 3 bases and 1 base, there was a span of 7 bases. The germline gives CDR1 LNHDA, CDR2 SQIVND (reference sequence). The CDR3 contains 14 residues. CDR3 sequence: CASSMRRSGNTIYF. As DNA, the CDR3 is TGTGCCAGTAGTATGAGGAGATCTGGAAACACCATATATTTT.

This chain uses TRBV5-6 with TRBJ2-3, with 10 bases identical to TRBD1. V dropped 0 bases and J dropped 2; count of bases not matched to a gene: 3. Looked up from germline, CDR1 is SGHDT and CDR2 is YYEEEE. The CDR3 totals 16 residues. The CDR3: CASSLETGGVTDTQYF. The DNA of the CDR3 is TGTGCCAGCAGCTTGGAGACAGGGGGCGTCACAGATACGCAGTATTTT.

The CDR3 spells CASRPGGGTEAFF. CDR3 bases: TGTGCCAGCCGGCCCGGGGGGGGCACTGAAGCTTTCTTT. The rearrangement links TRBV6-5 to TRBJ1-1, with a possible D match to TRBD1 (5 bases). V was cut by 8 bases and J by 4 bases, with 14 bases left in between. Per the germline V gene, CDR1 is MNHEY and CDR2 is SVGAGI. CDR3 length: 13 amino acids.

The V gene is TRBV5-1, the J gene TRBJ1-1, with TRBD1 as a possible D gene (5 bases). There are 15 residues in the CDR3. Deletions cut 1 base from V and 1 base from J, with 11 bases between. Germline V gene data show CDR1 as SGHRS and CDR2 as YFSETQ. CDR3 sequence: CASSLHAGPNTEAFF. CDR3 nucleotide sequence: TGCGCCAGCAGCTTGCATGCAGGGCCGAACACTGAAGCTTTCTTT.

The chain carries TRBV6-1 and TRBJ1-6; possibly TRBD1 for D (6 bases). V was trimmed by 5 bases and J by 9 bases, leaving 14 bases between them. The CDR3 is 14 amino acids. Germline V gene lookup returns CDR1 MNHNS and CDR2 SASEGT. CDR3 sequence: CASSTQGVGSPLHF. In nucleotides, the CDR3 is TGTGCCAGCAGTACACAGGGTGTTGGTTCACCCCTCCACTTT.